This is a list of T cell receptor beta chains from one sample in a study of CD39 and CD103 CD8 tumor-infiltrating T cells. Generated by immunoSEQ multiplex PCR, the TCRdb table keeps only in-frame clones and is missing some. The sample consists of approximately 8,000 clones, around 66% of them appearing once. The specimen sequenced was CD8+ T cells sorted from blood. Source of these receptors: a human donor with head and neck squamous cell carcinoma. Both conserved end residues are trimmed from each CDR3. Each record gives: V gene, CDR3 protein.

TRBV5-1,ASSTGTGGFTDTQY
TRBV13,ASSTGTGSQPQH
TRBV6-1,ASNGGGDGYT
TRBV20-1,SAQGFTEAF
TRBV18,ASPTPGGTGELF
TRBV4-1,ASSQDGRGSHEQF
TRBV4-3,ASSQDSGLAKNIQY
TRBV7-4,ASSAGTGQTGELF
TRBV27,ASSLGGGVTEAF
TRBV4-3,ASSQTEDYYNEQF
TRBV4-3,ASSQNGLGVVGEDTQY
TRBV27,ASSLSGQGLANEQF
TRBV6-5,ASSPTEYEQY
TRBV27,ASSLYMGQGIGYT
TRBV19,ASSLTSGSSYEQY
TRBV19,ASSALEERYTDTQY
TRBV4-3,ASSQEAGDTNTIY
TRBV11-2,ASTLWGGDQETQY